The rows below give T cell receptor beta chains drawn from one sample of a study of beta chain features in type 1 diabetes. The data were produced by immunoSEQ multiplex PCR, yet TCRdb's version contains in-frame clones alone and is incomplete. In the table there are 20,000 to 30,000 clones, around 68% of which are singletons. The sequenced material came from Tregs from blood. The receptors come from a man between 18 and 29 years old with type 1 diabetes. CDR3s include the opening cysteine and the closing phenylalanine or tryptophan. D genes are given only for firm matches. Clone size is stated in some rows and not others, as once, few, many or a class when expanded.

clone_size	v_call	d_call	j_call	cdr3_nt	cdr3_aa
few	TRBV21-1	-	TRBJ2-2	TGTGCCAGCAGCAAAGTCGTCACAGAATTTTACACCGGGGAGCTGTTTTTT	CASSKVVTEFYTGELFF
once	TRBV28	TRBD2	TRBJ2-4	TGTGCCAGCAGGGGAACTAGCGGGAGAGCCAAAAACATTCAGTACTTC	CASRGTSGRAKNIQYF
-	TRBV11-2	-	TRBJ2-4	TGTGCCAGCAGCTTAGAAGCCGGAAACATTCAGTACTTC	CASSLEAGNIQYF
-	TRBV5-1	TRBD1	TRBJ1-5	TGCGCCAGCAGCCGGACAGGGGCGGGCAATCAGCCCCAGCATTTT	CASSRTGAGNQPQHF
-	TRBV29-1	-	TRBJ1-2	TGCAGCGTTGTCCCGGGGAAGGATGGCTACACCTTC	CSVVPGKDGYTF
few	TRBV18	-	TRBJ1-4	TGTGCCAGCTCACTATCCAGGGAAGTTAATGAAAAACTGTTTTTT	CASSLSREVNEKLFF
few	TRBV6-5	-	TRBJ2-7	TGTGCCAGCAGTTACTCGATTCGGGTTCGCGAGCAGTACTTC	CASSYSIRVREQYF
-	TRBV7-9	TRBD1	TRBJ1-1	TGTGCCAGCAGCTTGAACAGGGGGAACACTGAAGCTTTCTTT	CASSLNRGNTEAFF
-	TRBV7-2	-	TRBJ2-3	TGTGCCAGCAGCTTAAGTTGGCCGGATACGCAGTATTTT	CASSLSWPDTQYF
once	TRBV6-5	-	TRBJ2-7	TGTGCCAGCAGAGCACAGGGTCCCTACGAGCAGTACTTC	CASRAQGPYEQYF
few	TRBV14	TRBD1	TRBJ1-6	TGTGCCAGCAGCCCCGGACAGGGTAATTCACCCCTCCACTTT	CASSPGQGNSPLHF
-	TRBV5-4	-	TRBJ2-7	TGTGCCAGCAGCTCGAGGGAGGTCTACGAGCAGTACTTC	CASSSREVYEQYF
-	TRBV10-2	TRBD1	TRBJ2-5	TGCGCCAGCAGGGGGACAGGGCCGAAGACCCAGTACTTC	CASRGTGPKTQYF
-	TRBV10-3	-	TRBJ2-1	TGTGCCATCAGTGTCTCCCCCGACAACAATGAGCAGTTCTTC	CAISVSPDNNEQFF
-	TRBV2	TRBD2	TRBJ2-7	TGTGCCGGCCGAGGAGCGGGGGCCTCCTACGAGCAGTACTTC	CAGRGAGASYEQYF
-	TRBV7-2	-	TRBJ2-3	TGTGCCAGCAGCCAAGGCCGGGGGGCCGGGGTAGATACGCAGTATTTT	CASSQGRGAGVDTQYF
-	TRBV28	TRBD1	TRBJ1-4	TGTGCCAGCAGATGGACAGGGTCTGAAAAACTGTTTTTT	CASRWTGSEKLFF
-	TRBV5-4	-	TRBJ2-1	TGTGCCAGCAGCCTTGTACCGGGAACTTCCGGCAATGAGCAGTTCTTC	CASSLVPGTSGNEQFF
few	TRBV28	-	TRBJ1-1	TGTGCCAGCGCGGGCGTCGTTTTAAAAGCTTTCTTT	CASAGVVLKAFF
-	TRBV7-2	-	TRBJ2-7	TGTGCCAGCAGCGCTCGACAGGCCGGGTCCGAGCAGTACTTC	CASSARQAGSEQYF
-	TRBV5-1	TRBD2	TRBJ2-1	TGCGCCAGCAGCTCTGGGCCGGGAGGCTACAATGAGCAGTTCTTC	CASSSGPGGYNEQFF
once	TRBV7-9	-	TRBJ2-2	TGTGCCAGCAGCTTAGAGGGACTCCCACCTACCGGGGAGCTGTTTTTT	CASSLEGLPPTGELFF
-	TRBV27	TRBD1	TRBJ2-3	TGTGCCACCGGGACAGGGGTGCTGCGCACAGATACGCAGTATTTT	CATGTGVLRTDTQYF